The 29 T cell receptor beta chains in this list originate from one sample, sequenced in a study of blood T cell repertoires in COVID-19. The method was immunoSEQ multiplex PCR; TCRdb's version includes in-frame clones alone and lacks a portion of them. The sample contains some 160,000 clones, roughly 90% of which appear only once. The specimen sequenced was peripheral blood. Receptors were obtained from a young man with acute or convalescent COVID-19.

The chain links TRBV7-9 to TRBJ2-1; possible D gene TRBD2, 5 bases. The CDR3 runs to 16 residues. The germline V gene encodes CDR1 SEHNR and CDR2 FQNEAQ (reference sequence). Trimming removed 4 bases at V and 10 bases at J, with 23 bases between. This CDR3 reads CASSSRASSPMGEQFF. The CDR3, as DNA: TGTGCCAGCAGCTCCCGGGCGTCTAGCCCAATGGGGGAGCAGTTCTTC. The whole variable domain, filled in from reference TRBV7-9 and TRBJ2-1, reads DTGVSQNPRHKITKRGQNVTFRCDPISEHNRLYWYRQTLGQGPEFLTYFQNEAQLEKSRLLSDRFSAERPKGSFSTLEIQRTEQGDSAMYLCASSSRASSPMGEQFFGPGTRLTVL.

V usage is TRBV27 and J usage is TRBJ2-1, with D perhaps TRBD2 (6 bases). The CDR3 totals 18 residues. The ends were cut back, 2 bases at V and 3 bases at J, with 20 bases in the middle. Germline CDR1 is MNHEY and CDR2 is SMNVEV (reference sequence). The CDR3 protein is CASSLIPGLGFSYNEQFF. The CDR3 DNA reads TGTGCCAGCAGTTTAATTCCGGGACTTGGATTTAGCTACAATGAGCAGTTCTTC.

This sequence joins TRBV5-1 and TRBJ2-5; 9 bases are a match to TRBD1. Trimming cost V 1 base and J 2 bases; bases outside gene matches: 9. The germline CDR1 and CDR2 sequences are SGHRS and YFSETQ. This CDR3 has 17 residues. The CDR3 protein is CASSLFTLGTGQETQYF. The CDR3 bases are TGCGCCAGCAGCTTGTTCACCCTCGGGACAGGGCAAGAGACCCAGTACTTC.

The DNA for the CDR3 is TGTGCCAGCAGTTACGCGGGGGGAACTGAAGCTTTCTTT. Its protein product is CASSYAGGTEAFF. The chain is built from TRBV6-2 or TRBV6-3 and TRBJ1-1; D perhaps matches TRBD1 (5 bases). Trimming removed 2 bases at V and 5 bases at J, with 9 bases between. CDR1 is MNHEY, CDR2 SVGEGT, per germline. This CDR3 spans 13 amino acids.

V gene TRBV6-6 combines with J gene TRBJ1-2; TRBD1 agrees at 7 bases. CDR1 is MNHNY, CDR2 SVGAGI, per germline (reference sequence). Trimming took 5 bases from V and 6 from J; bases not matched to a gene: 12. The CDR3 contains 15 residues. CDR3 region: CASSDLGGAQNGYTF. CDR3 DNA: TGTGCCAGCAGTGACCTAGGGGGCGCGCAGAATGGCTACACCTTC.

In DNA, the CDR3 is TGTGCCAGCTCACCAAACGACAGGGGTTCGGGTCAGCCCCAGCATTTT. Translating it yields CASSPNDRGSGQPQHF. The V gene is TRBV18, the J gene TRBJ1-5; TRBD1 matches 8 bases. The CDR3 sequence is 16 residues long. Germline-derived CDR1 and CDR2 are KGHSH and LQKENI. V lost 2 bases to trimming and J lost 6 bases; unmatched junction nucleotides: 9.

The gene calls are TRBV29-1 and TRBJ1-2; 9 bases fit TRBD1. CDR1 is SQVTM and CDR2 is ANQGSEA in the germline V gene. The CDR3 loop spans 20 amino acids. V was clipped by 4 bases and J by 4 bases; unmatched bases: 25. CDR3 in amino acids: CSVAYRQTGGKWLQAYGYTF. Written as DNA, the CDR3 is TGCAGCGTTGCTTACCGACAAACAGGGGGCAAGTGGTTACAGGCCTATGGCTACACCTTC.

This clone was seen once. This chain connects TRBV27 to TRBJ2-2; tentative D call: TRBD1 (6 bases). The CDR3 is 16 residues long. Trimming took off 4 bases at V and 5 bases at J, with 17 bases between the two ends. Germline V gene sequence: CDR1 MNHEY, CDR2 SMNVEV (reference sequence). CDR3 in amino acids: CASSSTGMGWTGELFF. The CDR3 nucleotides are TGTGCCAGCAGTTCCACAGGGATGGGGTGGACCGGGGAGCTGTTTTTT.

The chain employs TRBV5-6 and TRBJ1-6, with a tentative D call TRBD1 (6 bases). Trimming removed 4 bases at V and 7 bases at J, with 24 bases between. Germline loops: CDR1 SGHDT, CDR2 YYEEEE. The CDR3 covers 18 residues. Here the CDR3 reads CASSQSPGWGHLNSPLHF. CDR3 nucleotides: TGTGCCAGCAGCCAATCTCCCGGGTGGGGACATTTGAATTCACCCCTCCACTTT.

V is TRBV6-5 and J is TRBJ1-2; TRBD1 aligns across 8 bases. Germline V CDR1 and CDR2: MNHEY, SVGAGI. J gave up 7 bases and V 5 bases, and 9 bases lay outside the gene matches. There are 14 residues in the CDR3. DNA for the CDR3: TGTGCCAGCAGTACTGGACAGGGATTGAGTGGCTACACCTTC. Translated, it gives CASSTGQGLSGYTF.

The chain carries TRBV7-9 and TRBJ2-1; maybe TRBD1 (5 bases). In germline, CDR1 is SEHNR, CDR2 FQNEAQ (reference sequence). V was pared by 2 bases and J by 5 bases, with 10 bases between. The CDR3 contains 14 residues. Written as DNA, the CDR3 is TGTGCCAGCAGCTTAAGACAGAAAAACAATGAGCAGTTCTTC. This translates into CASSLRQKNNEQFF.

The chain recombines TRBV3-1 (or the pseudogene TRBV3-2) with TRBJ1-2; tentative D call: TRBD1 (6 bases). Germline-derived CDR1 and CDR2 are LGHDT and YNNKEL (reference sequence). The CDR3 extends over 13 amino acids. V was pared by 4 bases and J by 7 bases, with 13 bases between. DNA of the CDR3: TGTGCCAGCAGCCCCACAGGGAACCGTGGCTACACCTTC. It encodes CASSPTGNRGYTF.

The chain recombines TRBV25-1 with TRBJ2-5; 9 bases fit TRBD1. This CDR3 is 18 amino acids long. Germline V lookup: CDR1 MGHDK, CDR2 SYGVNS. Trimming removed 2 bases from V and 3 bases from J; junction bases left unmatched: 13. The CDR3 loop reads CASSEPVGTGKYEETQYF. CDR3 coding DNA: TGTGCCAGCAGTGAACCGGTTGGGACAGGGAAGTATGAAGAGACCCAGTACTTC.

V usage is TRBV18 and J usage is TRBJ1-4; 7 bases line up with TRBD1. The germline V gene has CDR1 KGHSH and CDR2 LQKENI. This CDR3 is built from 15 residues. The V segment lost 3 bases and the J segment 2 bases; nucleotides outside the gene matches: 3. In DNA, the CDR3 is TGTGCCAGCTCACCGACAGGGACCACTAATGAAAAACTGTTTTTT. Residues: CASSPTGTTNEKLFF.

DNA for the CDR3: TGCAGCGCCGGGACAGCTGCGAACACTGAAGCTTTCTTT. It yields the protein CSAGTAANTEAFF. The chain employs TRBV29-1 and TRBJ1-1; 7 nucleotides align to TRBD1. Germline CDR1 is SQVTM and CDR2 is ANQGSEA. CDR3 size: 13 residues. The trim removed 7 bases at V and 1 base at J, leaving 6 bases unmatched.

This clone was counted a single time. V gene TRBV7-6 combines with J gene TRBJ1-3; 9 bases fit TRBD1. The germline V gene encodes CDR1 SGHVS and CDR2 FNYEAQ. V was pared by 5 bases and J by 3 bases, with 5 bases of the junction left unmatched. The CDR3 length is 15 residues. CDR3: CASSPGTGIGNTIYF. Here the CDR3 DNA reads TGTGCCAGCAGCCCCGGGACAGGGATTGGAAACACCATATATTTT.

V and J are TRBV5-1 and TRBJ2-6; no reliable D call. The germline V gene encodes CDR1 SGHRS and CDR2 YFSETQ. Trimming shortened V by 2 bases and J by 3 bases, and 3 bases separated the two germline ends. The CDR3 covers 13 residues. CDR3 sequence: CASSFGGANVLTF. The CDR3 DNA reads TGCGCCAGCAGCTTCGGTGGGGCCAACGTCCTGACTTTC.

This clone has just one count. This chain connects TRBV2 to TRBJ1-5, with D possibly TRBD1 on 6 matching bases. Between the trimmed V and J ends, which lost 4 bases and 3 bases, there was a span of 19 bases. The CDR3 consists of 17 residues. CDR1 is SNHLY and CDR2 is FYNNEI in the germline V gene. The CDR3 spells CASSGVGIWTVNQPQHF. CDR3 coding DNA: TGTGCCAGCAGTGGGGTCGGCATTTGGACAGTCAATCAGCCCCAGCATTTT.

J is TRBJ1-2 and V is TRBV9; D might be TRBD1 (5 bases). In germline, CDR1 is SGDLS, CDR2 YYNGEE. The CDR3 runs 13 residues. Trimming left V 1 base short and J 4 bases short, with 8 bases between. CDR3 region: CASSVQGGYGYTF. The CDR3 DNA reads TGTGCCAGCAGCGTACAGGGCGGCTATGGCTACACCTTC. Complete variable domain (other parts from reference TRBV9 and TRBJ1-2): DSGVTQTPKHLITATGQRVTLRCSPRSGDLSVYWYQQSLDQGLQFLIQYYNGEERAKGNILERFSAQQFPDLHSELNLSSLELGDSALYFCASSVQGGYGYTFGSGTRLTVV.

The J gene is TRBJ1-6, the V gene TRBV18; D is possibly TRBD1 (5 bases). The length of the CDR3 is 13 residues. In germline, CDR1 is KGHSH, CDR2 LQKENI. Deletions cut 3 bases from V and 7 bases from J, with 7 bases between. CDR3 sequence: CASSPGLNSPLHF. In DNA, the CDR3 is TGTGCCAGCTCACCGGGACTAAATTCACCCCTCCACTTT.

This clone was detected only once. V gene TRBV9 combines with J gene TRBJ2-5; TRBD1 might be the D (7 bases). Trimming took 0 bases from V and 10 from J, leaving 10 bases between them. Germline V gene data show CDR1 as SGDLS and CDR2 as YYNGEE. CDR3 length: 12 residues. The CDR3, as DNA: TGTGCCAGCAGCGTAGGGCAGGGGGGCCAGTACTTC. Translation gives CASSVGQGGQYF. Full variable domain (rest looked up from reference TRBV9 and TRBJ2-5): DSGVTQTPKHLITATGQRVTLRCSPRSGDLSVYWYQQSLDQGLQFLIQYYNGEERAKGNILERFSAQQFPDLHSELNLSSLELGDSALYFCASSVGQGGQYFGPGTRLLVL.

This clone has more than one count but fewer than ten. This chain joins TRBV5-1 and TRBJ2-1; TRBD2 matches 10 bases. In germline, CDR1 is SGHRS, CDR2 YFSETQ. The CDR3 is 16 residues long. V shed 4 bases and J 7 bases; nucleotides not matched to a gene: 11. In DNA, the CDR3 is TGCGCCAGCAGCCCCTGGGGTCTAGCGGGGGCTAATGAGCAGTTCTTC. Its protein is CASSPWGLAGANEQFF.

CDR3 DNA sequence: TGTGCCAGCAGCCTAATCCGGGAGGTCACGCCGGAGACCCAGTACTTC. Amino acid sequence: CASSLIREVTPETQYF. This chain joins TRBV3-1 (or the pseudogene TRBV3-2) and TRBJ2-5; 7 nucleotides agree with TRBD2. The V segment lost 4 bases and the J segment 5 bases; nucleotides outside the gene matches: 13. CDR3 length: 16 residues. Germline CDR1 LGHDT, CDR2 YNNKEL (reference sequence).

Written as DNA, the CDR3 is TGTGCCAGCAGCCCACAGGGGGCAAGTGGGAACACTGAAGCTTTCTTT. Residues: CASSPQGASGNTEAFF. This sequence joins TRBV3-1 (or the pseudogene TRBV3-2) and TRBJ1-1, with 9 bases that match TRBD1. In germline, CDR1 is LGHDT, CDR2 YNNKEL (reference sequence). This CDR3 has 16 amino acids. Trimming cost V 4 bases and J 1 base; bases outside gene matches: 7.

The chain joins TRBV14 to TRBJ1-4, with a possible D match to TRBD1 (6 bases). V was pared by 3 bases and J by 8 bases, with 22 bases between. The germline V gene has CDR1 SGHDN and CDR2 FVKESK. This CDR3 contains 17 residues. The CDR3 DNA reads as TGTGCCAGCAGCCAGGCTAGTACAGGGTGGATTGGCGAAAAACTGTTTTTT. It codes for CASSQASTGWIGEKLFF.

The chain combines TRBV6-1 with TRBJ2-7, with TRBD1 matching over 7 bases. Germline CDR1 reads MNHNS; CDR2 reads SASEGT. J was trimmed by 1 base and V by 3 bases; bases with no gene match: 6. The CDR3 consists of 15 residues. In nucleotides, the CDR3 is TGTGCCAGCAGTGACCCCCCGGACAGGTCCTACGAGCAGTACTTC. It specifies CASSDPPDRSYEQYF.

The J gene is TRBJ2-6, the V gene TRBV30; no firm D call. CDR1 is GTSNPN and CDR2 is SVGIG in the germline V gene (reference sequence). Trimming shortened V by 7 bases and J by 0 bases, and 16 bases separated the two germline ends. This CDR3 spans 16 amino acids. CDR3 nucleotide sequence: TGTGCCTTAATTCCGACATCTTTCTCTGGGGCCAACGTCCTGACTTTC. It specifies CALIPTSFSGANVLTF.

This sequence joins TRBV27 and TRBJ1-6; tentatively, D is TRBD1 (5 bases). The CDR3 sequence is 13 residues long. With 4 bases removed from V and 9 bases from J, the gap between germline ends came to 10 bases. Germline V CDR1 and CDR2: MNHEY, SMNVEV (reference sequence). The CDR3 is CASSSRGGSPLHF. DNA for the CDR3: TGTGCCAGCAGTTCCCGGGGGGGTTCACCCCTCCACTTT.

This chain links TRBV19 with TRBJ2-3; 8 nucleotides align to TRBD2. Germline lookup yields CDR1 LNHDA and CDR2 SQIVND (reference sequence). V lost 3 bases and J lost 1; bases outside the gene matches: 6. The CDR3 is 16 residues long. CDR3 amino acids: CASSITGRAGTDTQYF. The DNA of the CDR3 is TGTGCCAGTAGTATTACCGGGAGGGCGGGCACAGATACGCAGTATTTT.